The 19 T cell receptor beta chains below come from one sample, sequenced in a study of T cell changes during pregnancy in multiple sclerosis. The protocol was immunoSEQ multiplex PCR, while the TCRdb copy is restricted to in-frame clones and leaves out a portion. The sample lists some 46,000 clones, 80% to 95% occurring once. Sample: peripheral blood, taken in the third trimester of pregnancy. The source is a female donor with multiple sclerosis, enrolled in a pregnancy study.

The rearrangement uses TRBV29-1 and TRBJ2-7; D possibly corresponds to TRBD1 (5 bases). The CDR3 spans 11 residues. Trimming stripped 6 bases from V and 3 bases from J, with 9 bases between. Germline V lookup: CDR1 SQVTM, CDR2 ANQGSEA. The CDR3 DNA sequence: TGCAGCGTCGCCGACAGCTACGAGCAGTACTTC. Translation: CSVADSYEQYF.

This chain links TRBV2 with TRBJ2-5; D might be TRBD2 (6 bases). The CDR3 runs to 14 residues. Germline V gives CDR1 SNHLY, CDR2 FYNNEI. V was cut by 8 bases and J by 1 base, with 14 bases left in between. The CDR3 loop is CASCLGEVQETQYF. The CDR3 region has the DNA TGTGCCAGCTGCCTCGGGGAGGTCCAAGAGACCCAGTACTTC.

The DNA for the CDR3 is TGCGCCAGCAGCCAAGGACAGGGCAGTGAAAAACTGTTTTTT. Protein: CASSQGQGSEKLFF. The V and J genes are TRBV4-3 and TRBJ1-4; 7 bases fit TRBD1. The CDR3 totals 14 residues. The germline gives CDR1 LGHNA, CDR2 YSLEER. V gave up 1 base and J gave up 7 bases; unmatched junction bases: 3.

The chain links TRBV4-3 to TRBJ2-7, with a weak D call TRBD2 (7 bases). The CDR3 is 17 amino acids. Per germline, CDR1 LGHNA and CDR2 YSLEER. V was pared by 0 bases and J by 3 bases, with 18 bases between. CDR3 sequence (DNA): TGCGCCAGCAGCCAAGATGCTATCGGGGGGCCCGGCTACGAGCAGTACTTC. Encoded protein: CASSQDAIGGPGYEQYF.

The chain joins TRBV19 to TRBJ1-5; 7 bases match TRBD1. The germline gives CDR1 LNHDA, CDR2 SQIVND (reference sequence). CDR3 size: 14 residues. V shed 9 bases and J 4 bases; nucleotides not matched to a gene: 9. The CDR3 bases are TGTGCCAGCAACGAGGGACAGCTTAATCAGCCCCAGCATTTT. It codes for CASNEGQLNQPQHF.

The rearrangement links TRBV7-9 to TRBJ1-1, with a tentative D call TRBD1 (6 bases). Germline V CDR1 and CDR2: SEHNR, FQNEAQ (reference sequence). The CDR3 loop spans 13 amino acids. V was trimmed by 7 bases and J by 8 bases, leaving 17 bases between them. CDR3 residues: CASTEQGFKEAFF. The CDR3 coding sequence is TGTGCCAGCACCGAACAGGGATTCAAAGAAGCTTTCTTT. The whole variable domain, filled in from reference TRBV7-9 and TRBJ1-1, reads DTGVSQNPRHKITKRGQNVTFRCDPISEHNRLYWYRQTLGQGPEFLTYFQNEAQLEKSRLLSDRFSAERPKGSFSTLEIQRTEQGDSAMYLCASTEQGFKEAFFGQGTRLTVV.

The J gene is TRBJ2-5, the V gene TRBV11-2; 12 nucleotides agree with TRBD2. V lost 1 base and J lost 1; bases outside the gene matches: 1. There are 16 residues in the CDR3. The germline CDR1 and CDR2 sequences are SGHAT and FQNNGV. As DNA, the CDR3 is TGTGCCAGCAGCTTAGTGGGACTAGCGGGCCAAGAGACCCAGTACTTC. Protein: CASSLVGLAGQETQYF.

The chain couples TRBV4-1 to TRBJ2-1; tentative D call: TRBD2 (6 bases). This CDR3 is 16 amino acids long. Germline V gene lookup returns CDR1 MGHRA and CDR2 YSYEKL. Trimming removed 1 base from V and 1 base from J, with 11 bases in between. Here the CDR3 reads CASSQAGTSSYNEQFF. Here the CDR3 DNA reads TGCGCCAGCAGCCAAGCCGGGACTTCTTCCTACAATGAGCAGTTCTTC.

V gene TRBV5-4 combines with J gene TRBJ2-7; 8 bases map to TRBD1. After removal of 4 bases from V and 2 bases from J, the junction contained 8 bases not matched to a gene. This CDR3 comprises 15 residues. CDR1 SGHNT and CDR2 YYREEE come from the germline V gene (reference sequence). CDR3 coding DNA: TGTGCCAGCAGCAAACGACAGGGGCCCCCCTACGAGCAGTACTTC. It yields the protein CASSKRQGPPYEQYF.

The J gene is TRBJ1-1, the V gene TRBV25-1, with D possibly TRBD1 on 5 matching bases. Germline CDR1 and CDR2: MGHDK and SYGVNS. The CDR3 runs to 16 residues. Trimming took off 4 bases at V and 9 bases at J, with 24 bases between the two ends. The CDR3 here is CASSGDRGGSLIKAFF. The CDR3 bases are TGTGCCAGCAGTGGAGACCGGGGGGGGTCCTTAATTAAAGCTTTCTTT.

This clone is a singleton in its sample. V usage is TRBV4-3 and J usage is TRBJ2-6; maybe TRBD1 (6 bases). Trimming shortened V by 0 bases and J by 0 bases, and 12 bases separated the two germline ends. CDR3 size: 18 residues. Germline V gene data show CDR1 as LGHNA and CDR2 as YSLEER. In nucleotides, the CDR3 is TGCGCCAGCAGCCAAGATACTGGGACAAGCTCTGGGGCCAACGTCCTGACTTTC. Residues: CASSQDTGTSSGANVLTF.

The rearrangement uses TRBV7-8 and TRBJ2-1, with 8 nucleotides matching TRBD2. The length of the CDR3 is 13 residues. Germline CDR1 SGHVS, CDR2 FQNEAQ. V lost 3 bases, J lost 9 bases, and 4 bases stayed unmatched. CDR3 DNA: TGTGCCAGCAGCTTGGGACTAGAGGCTGAGCAGTTCTTC. It encodes CASSLGLEAEQFF.

This sequence joins TRBV13 and TRBJ2-3, with unresolved D. The CDR3 covers 17 residues. CDR1 is PRHDT, CDR2 FYEKMQ, per germline (reference sequence). V lost 1 base, J lost 0 bases, and 14 bases lay in between. CDR3 region: CASSLARVERSTDTQYF. The CDR3 nucleotides read TGTGCCAGCAGCTTAGCCCGCGTGGAGAGGAGCACAGATACGCAGTATTTT.

The chain is built from TRBV5-1 and TRBJ2-3; D possibly corresponds to TRBD2 (6 bases). The CDR3 length is 15 residues. Trimming pared 4 bases from V and 0 bases from J, leaving 12 bases between. Germline CDR1 SGHRS, CDR2 YFSETQ. DNA for the CDR3: TGCGCCAGCAGCATAACGGGGACTAGCACAGATACGCAGTATTTT. This encodes CASSITGTSTDTQYF.

This clone has only a few counts. The chain recombines TRBV29-1 with TRBJ1-1; TRBD1 agrees at 9 bases. CDR3 length equals 13 residues. Germline assignment: CDR1 SQVTM and CDR2 ANQGSEA. J lost 3 bases, V lost 5 bases, and 4 bases had no gene match. The CDR3 loop reads CSVTRTGDTEAFF. The CDR3 DNA is TGCAGCGTTACCCGGACAGGGGACACTGAAGCTTTCTTT.

V gene TRBV2 combines with J gene TRBJ2-5; 9 bases agree with TRBD1. The V segment lost 5 bases and the J segment 4 bases; nucleotides outside the gene matches: 5. This CDR3 comprises 14 residues. CDR1 is SNHLY and CDR2 is FYNNEI in the germline V gene. This CDR3 reads CASSPDRGPETQYF. CDR3 DNA sequence: TGTGCCAGCAGTCCGGACAGGGGACCAGAGACCCAGTACTTC.

This chain links TRBV28 with TRBJ2-1, with 8 positions matching TRBD2. Per the germline V gene, CDR1 is MDHEN and CDR2 is SYDVKM. The CDR3 runs to 15 residues. V was clipped by 3 bases and J by 4 bases; unmatched bases: 5. The CDR3 region has the DNA TGTGCCAGCAGTTTGCGAGCTAGCGGGTACAATGAGCAGTTCTTC. Translating it yields CASSLRASGYNEQFF.

V is TRBV27 and J is TRBJ2-3; tentative D call: TRBD2 (5 bases). The CDR3 spans 15 residues. V gave up 2 bases and J gave up 4 bases, with 13 bases separating them. CDR1 is MNHEY and CDR2 is SMNVEV in the germline V gene (reference sequence). CDR3 coding DNA: TGTGCCAGCAGTTTACAGCCTAGCCGCCCAGATACGCAGTATTTT. It yields the protein CASSLQPSRPDTQYF.

The V gene is TRBV18, the J gene TRBJ1-1; D may be TRBD1 (6 bases). Germline CDR1 KGHSH, CDR2 LQKENI. CDR3 length: 13 amino acids. V was clipped by 3 bases and J by 1 base, with 6 bases between them. In nucleotides, the CDR3 is TGTGCCAGCTCACCGGGACAGAACACTGAAGCTTTCTTT. Translating gives CASSPGQNTEAFF.